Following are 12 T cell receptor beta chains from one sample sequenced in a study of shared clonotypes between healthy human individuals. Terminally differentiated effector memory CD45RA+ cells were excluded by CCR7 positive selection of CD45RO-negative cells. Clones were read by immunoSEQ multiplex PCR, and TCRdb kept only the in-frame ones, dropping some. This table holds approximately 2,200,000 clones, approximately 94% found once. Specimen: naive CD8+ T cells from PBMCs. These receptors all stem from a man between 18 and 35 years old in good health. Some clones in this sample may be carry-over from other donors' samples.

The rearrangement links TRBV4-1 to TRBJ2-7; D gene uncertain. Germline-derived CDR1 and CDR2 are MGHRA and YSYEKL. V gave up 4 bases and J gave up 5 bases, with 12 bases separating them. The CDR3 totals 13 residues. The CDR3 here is CASSPPVSDEQYF. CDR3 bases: TGCGCCAGCAGCCCTCCGGTGTCGGACGAGCAGTACTTC.

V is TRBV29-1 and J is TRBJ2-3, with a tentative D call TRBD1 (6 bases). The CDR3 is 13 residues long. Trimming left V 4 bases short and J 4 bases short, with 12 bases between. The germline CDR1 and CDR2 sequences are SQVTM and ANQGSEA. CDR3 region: CSVGTGSADTQYF. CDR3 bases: TGCAGCGTTGGAACAGGGAGTGCAGATACGCAGTATTTT.

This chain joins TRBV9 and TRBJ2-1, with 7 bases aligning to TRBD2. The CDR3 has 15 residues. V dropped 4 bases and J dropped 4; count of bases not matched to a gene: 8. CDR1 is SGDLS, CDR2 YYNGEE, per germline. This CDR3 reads CASSPILASYNEQFF. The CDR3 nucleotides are TGTGCCAGCAGCCCCATACTAGCGTCGTACAATGAGCAGTTCTTC.

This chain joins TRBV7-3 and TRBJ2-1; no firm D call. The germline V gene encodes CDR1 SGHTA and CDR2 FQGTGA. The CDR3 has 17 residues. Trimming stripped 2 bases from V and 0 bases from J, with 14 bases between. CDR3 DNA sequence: TGTGCCAGCAGCTTAGGCCACGGACCGATCTCCTACAATGAGCAGTTCTTC. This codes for CASSLGHGPISYNEQFF.

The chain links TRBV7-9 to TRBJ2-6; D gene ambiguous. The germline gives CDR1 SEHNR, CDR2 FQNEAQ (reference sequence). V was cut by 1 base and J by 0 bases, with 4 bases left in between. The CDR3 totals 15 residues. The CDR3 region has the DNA TGTGCCAGCAGCTTAGTGTACTCTGGGGCCAACGTCCTGACTTTC. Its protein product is CASSLVYSGANVLTF.

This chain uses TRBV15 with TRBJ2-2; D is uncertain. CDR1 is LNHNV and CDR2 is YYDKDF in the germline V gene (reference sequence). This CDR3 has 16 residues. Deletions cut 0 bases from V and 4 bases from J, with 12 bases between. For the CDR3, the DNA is TGTGCCACCAGCAGAGATTCAAGCTGGGGCACCGGGGAGCTGTTTTTT. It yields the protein CATSRDSSWGTGELFF.

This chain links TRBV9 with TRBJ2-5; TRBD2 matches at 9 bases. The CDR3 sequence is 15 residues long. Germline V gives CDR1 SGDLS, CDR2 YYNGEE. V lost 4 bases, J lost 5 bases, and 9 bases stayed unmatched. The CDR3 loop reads CASSPSASGMETQYF. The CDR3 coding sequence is TGTGCCAGCAGCCCCTCTGCTAGCGGGATGGAGACCCAGTACTTC.

CDR3 in DNA: TGTGCCAGCAGCATCCTAGCGGGAGGTCTTGGGATCAGGGAGACCCAGTACTTC. Amino acids: CASSILAGGLGIRETQYF. V usage is TRBV7-6 and J usage is TRBJ2-5, with 11 bases fitting TRBD2. This CDR3 has 18 residues. Per the germline V gene, CDR1 is SGHVS and CDR2 is FNYEAQ. With V trimmed by 5 bases and J by 5 bases, 16 bases remained unmatched.

This CDR3 is CASMAGVVDTQYF. The CDR3 coding sequence is TGTGCCAGCATGGCGGGAGTGGTAGATACGCAGTATTTT. This chain connects TRBV28 to TRBJ2-3, with 7 bases matching TRBD2. The CDR3 runs 13 residues. Trimming cost V 7 bases and J 5 bases; bases outside gene matches: 6. Germline V lookup: CDR1 MDHEN, CDR2 SYDVKM.

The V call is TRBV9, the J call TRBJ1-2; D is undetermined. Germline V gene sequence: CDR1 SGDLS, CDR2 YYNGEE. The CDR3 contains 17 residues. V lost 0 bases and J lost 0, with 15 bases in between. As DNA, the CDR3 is TGTGCCAGCAGCGTAGAGGATCAAGGACTGCCTAACTATGGCTACACCTTC. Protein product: CASSVEDQGLPNYGYTF.

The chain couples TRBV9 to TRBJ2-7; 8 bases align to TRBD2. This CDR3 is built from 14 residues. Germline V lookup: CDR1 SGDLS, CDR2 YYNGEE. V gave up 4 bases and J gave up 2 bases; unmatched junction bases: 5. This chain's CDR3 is CASSSGGGTYEQYF. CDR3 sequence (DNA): TGTGCCAGCAGCTCCGGGGGGGGGACCTACGAGCAGTACTTC.

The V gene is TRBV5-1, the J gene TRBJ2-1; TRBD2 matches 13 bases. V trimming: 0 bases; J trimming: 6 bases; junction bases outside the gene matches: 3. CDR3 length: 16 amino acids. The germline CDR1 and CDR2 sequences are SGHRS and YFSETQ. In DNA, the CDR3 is TGCGCCAGCAGCTTGGATGGACTAGCGGGGGCCAATGAGCAGTTCTTC. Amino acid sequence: CASSLDGLAGANEQFF.